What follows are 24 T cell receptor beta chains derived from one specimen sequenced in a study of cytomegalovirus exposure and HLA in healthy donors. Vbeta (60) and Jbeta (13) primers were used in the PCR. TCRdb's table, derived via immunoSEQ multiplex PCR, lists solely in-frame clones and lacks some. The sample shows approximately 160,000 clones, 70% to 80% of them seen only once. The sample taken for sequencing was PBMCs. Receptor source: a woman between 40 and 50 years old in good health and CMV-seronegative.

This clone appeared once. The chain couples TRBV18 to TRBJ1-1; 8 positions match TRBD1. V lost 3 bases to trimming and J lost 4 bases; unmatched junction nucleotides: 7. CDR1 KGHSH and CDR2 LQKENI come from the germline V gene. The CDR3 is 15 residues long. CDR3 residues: CASSPSTGEGTEAFF. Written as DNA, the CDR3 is TGTGCCAGCTCACCCTCGACAGGGGAGGGCACTGAAGCTTTCTTT. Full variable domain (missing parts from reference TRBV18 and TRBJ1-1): NAGVMQNPRHLVRRRGQEARLRCSPMKGHSHVYWYRQLPEEGLKFMVYLQKENIIDESGMPKERFSAEFPKEGPSILRIQQVVRGDSAAYFCASSPSTGEGTEAFFGQGTRLTVV.

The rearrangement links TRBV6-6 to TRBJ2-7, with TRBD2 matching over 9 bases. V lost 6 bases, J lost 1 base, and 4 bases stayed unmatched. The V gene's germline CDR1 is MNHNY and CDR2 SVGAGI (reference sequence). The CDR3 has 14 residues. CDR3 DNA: TGTGCCAGCAGGGTTAGCGGGAGTTCCTACGAGCAGTACTTC. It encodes CASRVSGSSYEQYF.

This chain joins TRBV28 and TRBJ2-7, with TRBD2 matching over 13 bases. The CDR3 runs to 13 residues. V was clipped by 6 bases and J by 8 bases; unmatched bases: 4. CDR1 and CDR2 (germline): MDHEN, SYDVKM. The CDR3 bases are TGTGCCAGCAGGACCGGGACTAGCGGGAAGCAGTACTTC. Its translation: CASRTGTSGKQYF.

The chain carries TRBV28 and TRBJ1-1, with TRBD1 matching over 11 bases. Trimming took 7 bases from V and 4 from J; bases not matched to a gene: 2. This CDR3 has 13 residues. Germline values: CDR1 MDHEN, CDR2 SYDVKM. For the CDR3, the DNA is TGTGCCAGCAAAGGGACAGGGGGCACTGAAGCTTTCTTT. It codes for CASKGTGGTEAFF.

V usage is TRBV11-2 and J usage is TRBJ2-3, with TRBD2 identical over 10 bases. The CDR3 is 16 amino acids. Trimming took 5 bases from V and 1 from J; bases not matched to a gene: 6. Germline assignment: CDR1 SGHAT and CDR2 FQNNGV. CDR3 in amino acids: CASSVTGTSGTDTQYF. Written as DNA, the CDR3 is TGTGCCAGCAGCGTGACGGGGACTAGCGGCACAGATACGCAGTATTTT.

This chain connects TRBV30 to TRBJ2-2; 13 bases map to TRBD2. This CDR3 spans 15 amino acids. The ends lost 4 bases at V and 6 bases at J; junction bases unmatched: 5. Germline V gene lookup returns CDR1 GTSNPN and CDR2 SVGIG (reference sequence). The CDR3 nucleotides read TGTGCCTGGAAGGGACTAGCGGGAAATTCCGGGGAGCTGTTTTTT. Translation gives CAWKGLAGNSGELFF.

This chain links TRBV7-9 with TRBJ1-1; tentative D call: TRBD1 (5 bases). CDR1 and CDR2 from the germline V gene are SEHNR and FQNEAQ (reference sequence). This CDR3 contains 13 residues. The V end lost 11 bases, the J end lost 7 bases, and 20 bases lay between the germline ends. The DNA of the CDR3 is TGTGCCGCAGGGAGGGGCAAGGGAAATGAAGCTTTCTTT. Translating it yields CAAGRGKGNEAFF.

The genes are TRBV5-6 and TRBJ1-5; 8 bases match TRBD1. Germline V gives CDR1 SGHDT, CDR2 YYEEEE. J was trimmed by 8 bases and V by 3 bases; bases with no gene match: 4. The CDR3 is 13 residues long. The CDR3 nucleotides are TGTGCCAGCAGCTCAGGGGGCTGGGAGCCCCAGCATTTT. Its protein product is CASSSGGWEPQHF.

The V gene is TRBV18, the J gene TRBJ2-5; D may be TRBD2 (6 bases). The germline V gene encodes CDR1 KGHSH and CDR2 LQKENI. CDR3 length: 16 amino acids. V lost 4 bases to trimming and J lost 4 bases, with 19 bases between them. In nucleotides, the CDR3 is TGTGCCAGCTCACGCGACACTAGCCAGGGCGGAGAGACCCAGTACTTC. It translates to CASSRDTSQGGETQYF.

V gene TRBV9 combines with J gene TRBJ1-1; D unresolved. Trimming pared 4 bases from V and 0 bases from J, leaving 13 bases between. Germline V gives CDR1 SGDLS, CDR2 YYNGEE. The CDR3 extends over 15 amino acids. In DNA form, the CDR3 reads TGTGCCAGCAGCCCTGCGGGCAGCCTGAACACTGAAGCTTTCTTT. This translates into CASSPAGSLNTEAFF.

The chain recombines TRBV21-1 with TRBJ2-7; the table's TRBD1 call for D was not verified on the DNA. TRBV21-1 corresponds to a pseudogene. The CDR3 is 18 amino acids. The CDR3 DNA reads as TGTGCCAGCAGCAAAAGGGGGTCGCCCACGATGGTCTCCTACGAGCAGTACTTC. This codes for CASSKRGSPTMVSYEQYF.

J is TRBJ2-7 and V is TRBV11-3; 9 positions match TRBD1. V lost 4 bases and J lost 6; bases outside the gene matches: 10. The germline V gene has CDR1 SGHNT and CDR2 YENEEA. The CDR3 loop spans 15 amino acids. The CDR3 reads CASSSKNRGLLEQYF. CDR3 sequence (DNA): TGTGCCAGCAGCTCAAAGAACAGGGGGCTTCTCGAGCAGTACTTC. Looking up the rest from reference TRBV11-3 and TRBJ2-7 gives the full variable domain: EAGVVQSPRYKIIEKKQPVAFWCNPISGHNTLYWYLQNLGQGPELLIRYENEEAVDDSQLPKDRFSAERLKGVDSTLKIQPAELGDSAVYLCASSSKNRGLLEQYFGPGTRLTVT.

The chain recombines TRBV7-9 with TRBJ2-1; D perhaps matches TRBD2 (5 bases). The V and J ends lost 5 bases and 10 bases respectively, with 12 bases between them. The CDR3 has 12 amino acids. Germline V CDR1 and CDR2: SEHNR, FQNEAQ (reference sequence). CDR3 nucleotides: TGTGCCAGCAGCATCGATTCTAGCGAGCAGTTCTTC. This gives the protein CASSIDSSEQFF.

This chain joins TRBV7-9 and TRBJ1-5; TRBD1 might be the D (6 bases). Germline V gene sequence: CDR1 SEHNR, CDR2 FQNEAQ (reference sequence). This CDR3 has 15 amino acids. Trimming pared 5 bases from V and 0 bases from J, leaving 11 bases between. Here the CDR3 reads CASSSGTPSNQPQHF. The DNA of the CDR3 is TGTGCCAGCAGCAGTGGGACACCTAGCAATCAGCCCCAGCATTTT. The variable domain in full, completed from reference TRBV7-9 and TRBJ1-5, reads DTGVSQNPRHKITKRGQNVTFRCDPISEHNRLYWYRQTLGQGPEFLTYFQNEAQLEKSRLLSDRFSAERPKGSFSTLEIQRTEQGDSAMYLCASSSGTPSNQPQHFGDGTRLSIL.

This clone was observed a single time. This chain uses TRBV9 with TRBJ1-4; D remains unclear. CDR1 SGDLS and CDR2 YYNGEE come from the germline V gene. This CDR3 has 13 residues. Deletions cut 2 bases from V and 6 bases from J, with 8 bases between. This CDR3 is CASSVREYEKLFF. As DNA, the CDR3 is TGTGCCAGCAGCGTGAGGGAATATGAAAAACTGTTTTTT.

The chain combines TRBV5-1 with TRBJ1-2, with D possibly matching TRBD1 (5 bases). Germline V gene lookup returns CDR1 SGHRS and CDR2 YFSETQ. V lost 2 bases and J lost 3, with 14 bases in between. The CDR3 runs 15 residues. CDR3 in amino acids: CASSFGGDVDYGYTF. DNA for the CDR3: TGCGCCAGCAGCTTCGGGGGAGATGTAGACTATGGCTACACCTTC.

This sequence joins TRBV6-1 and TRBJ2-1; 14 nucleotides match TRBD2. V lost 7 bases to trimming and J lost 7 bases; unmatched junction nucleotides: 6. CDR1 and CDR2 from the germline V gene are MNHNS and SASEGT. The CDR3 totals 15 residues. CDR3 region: CASISGTSGSNEQFF. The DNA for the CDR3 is TGTGCCAGCATTTCCGGGACTAGCGGGAGTAATGAGCAGTTCTTC.

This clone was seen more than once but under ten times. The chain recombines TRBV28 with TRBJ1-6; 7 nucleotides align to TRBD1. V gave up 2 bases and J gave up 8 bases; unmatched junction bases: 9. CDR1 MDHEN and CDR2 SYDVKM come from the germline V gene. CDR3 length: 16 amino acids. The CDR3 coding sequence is TGTGCCAGCAGTTTAGGAGGGGGCCGGCGTGATTCACCCCTCCACTTT. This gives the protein CASSLGGGRRDSPLHF.

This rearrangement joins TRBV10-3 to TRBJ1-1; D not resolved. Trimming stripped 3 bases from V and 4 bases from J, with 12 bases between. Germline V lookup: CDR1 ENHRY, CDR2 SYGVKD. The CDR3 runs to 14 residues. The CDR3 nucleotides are TGTGCCATCAGTGAAGCAGGTTCGAGCACTGAAGCTTTCTTT. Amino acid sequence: CAISEAGSSTEAFF.

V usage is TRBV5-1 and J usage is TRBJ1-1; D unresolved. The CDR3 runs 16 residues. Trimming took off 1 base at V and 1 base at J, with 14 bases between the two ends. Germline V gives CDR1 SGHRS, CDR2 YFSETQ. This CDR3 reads CASSLRPSGENTEAFF. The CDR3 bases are TGCGCCAGCAGCTTGAGGCCCTCGGGAGAGAACACTGAAGCTTTCTTT.

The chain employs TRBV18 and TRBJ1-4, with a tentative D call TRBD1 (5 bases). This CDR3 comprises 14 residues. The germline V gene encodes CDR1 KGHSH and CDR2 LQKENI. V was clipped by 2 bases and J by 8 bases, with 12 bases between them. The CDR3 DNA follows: TGTGCCAGCTCACCAAGCATCGGGGGGGAAAAACTGTTTTTT. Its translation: CASSPSIGGEKLFF. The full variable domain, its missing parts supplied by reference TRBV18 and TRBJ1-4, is NAGVMQNPRHLVRRRGQEARLRCSPMKGHSHVYWYRQLPEEGLKFMVYLQKENIIDESGMPKERFSAEFPKEGPSILRIQQVVRGDSAAYFCASSPSIGGEKLFFGSGTQLSVL.

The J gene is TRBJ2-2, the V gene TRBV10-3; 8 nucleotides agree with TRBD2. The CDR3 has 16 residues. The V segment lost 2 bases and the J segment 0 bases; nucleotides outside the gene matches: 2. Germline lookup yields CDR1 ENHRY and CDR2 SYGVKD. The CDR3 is CAISEMGLANTGELFF. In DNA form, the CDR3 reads TGTGCCATCAGTGAGATGGGACTAGCGAACACCGGGGAGCTGTTTTTT.

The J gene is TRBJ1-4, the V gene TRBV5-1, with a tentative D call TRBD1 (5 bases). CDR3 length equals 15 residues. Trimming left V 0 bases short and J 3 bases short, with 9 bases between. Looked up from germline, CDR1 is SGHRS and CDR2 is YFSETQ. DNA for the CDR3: TGCGCCAGCAGCTTGGGGAGGGGACCTAATGAAAAACTGTTTTTT. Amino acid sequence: CASSLGRGPNEKLFF.

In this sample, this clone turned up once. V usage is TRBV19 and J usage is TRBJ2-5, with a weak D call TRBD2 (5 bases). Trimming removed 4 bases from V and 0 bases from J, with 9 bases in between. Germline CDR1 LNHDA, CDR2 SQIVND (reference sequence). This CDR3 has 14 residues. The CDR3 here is CASSTSDYQETQYF. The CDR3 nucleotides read TGTGCCAGTAGTACCTCGGACTACCAAGAGACCCAGTACTTC.